This T cell receptor (beta chain) derives from a study of cytomegalovirus exposure and HLA in healthy donors. PCR amplification relied on 60 Vbeta primers (plus 13 Jbeta primers). Assay used: immunoSEQ multiplex PCR; TCRdb lists only in-frame clones, some missing. The sample holds fewer than 150,000 clones; 80% are singletons and the top ten take 4.5% to 6.5%. Trimming removed 2 bases at V and 9 bases at J, with 8 bases between. This CDR3 comprises 13 residues. From germline, CDR1 is SGHTA and CDR2 FQGTGA. This chain uses TRBV7-3 with TRBJ1-6; D not certain. The sample taken for sequencing was PBMCs. This receptor was taken from a male donor in good health and CMV-seronegative. Here the CDR3 DNA reads TGTGCCAGCAGCTTAGGGGAGAGTTCACCCCTCCACTTT. This encodes CASSLGESSPLHF.